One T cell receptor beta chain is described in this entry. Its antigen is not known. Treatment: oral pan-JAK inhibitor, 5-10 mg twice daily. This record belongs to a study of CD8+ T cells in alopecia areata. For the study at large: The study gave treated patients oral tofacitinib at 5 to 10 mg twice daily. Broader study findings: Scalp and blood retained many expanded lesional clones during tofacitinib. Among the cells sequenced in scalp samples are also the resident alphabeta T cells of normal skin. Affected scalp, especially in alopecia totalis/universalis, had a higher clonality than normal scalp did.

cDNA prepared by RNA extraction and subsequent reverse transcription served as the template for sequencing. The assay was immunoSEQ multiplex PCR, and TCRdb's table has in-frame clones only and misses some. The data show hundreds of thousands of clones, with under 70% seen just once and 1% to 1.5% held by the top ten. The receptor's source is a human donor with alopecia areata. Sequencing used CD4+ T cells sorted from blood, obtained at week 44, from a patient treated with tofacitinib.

The CDR3 loop is CSVEGGFQNLYGYTF. CDR3 bases: TGCAGCGTTGAAGGGGGGTTTCAGAACCTCTATGGCTACACCTTC. The chain combines TRBV29-1 with TRBJ1-2, with D possibly TRBD1 on 5 matching bases. The V and J ends lost 1 base and 4 bases respectively, with 16 bases between them. The CDR3 sequence is 15 residues long. CDR1 is SQVTM, CDR2 ANQGSEA, per germline.